A selection of T cell receptor beta chains follows, all from one sample in a study of OX40 agonist ivuxolimab in advanced cancers. Produced via immunoSEQ multiplex PCR; TCRdb's table is partial and in-frame only. The profile shows fewer than 45,000 clones, approximately 90% of them singletons. This material consisted of CD4+ or CD8+ T cells sorted from blood, taken in a trial of the OX40 agonist ivuxolimab. These receptors all stem from an adult with an advanced solid tumor such as melanoma, head and neck, liver or kidney cancer. Both conserved end residues are part of each CDR3. D genes are given only for firm matches.

TRBD1	TRBV6-5	TRBJ2-2	TGTGCCAGCAGTCCCGCACGACAGGGCAGGGAGCTGTTTTTT	CASSPARQGRELFF
.	TRBV29-1	TRBJ2-5	TGCAGCGTTGACACTTCGGGGCGGGAGACCCAGTACTTC	CSVDTSGRETQYF
.	TRBV30	TRBJ1-2	TGTGCCTGGAGAGGCCCGGGAAACTATGGCTACACCTTC	CAWRGPGNYGYTF
.	TRBV19	TRBJ2-7	TGTGCCAGTAGTATAGTTGGAGCGGATCGCTACGAGCAGTACTTC	CASSIVGADRYEQYF
TRBD1	TRBV19	TRBJ1-5	TGTGCCAGTAGTATATCGAGACAGGGCCATAGCAATCAGCCCCAGCATTTT	CASSISRQGHSNQPQHF
TRBD2	TRBV19	TRBJ2-1	TGTGCCAGTCGACTAGCGGGAGGCTACAATGAGCAGTTCTTC	CASRLAGGYNEQFF
.	TRBV28	TRBJ1-3	TGTGCCAGCAGCCCCCTAATGGTTTACTCTGGAAACACCATATATTTT	CASSPLMVYSGNTIYF
.	TRBV28	TRBJ2-1	TGTGCCAGCAGTGAACCTAGCTCCTACAATGAGCAGTTCTTC	CASSEPSSYNEQFF
TRBD1	TRBV5-1	TRBJ2-6	TGCGCCAGCAGCGACCTTGAACAGGGGGCAAGCTCTGGGGCCAACGTCCTGACTTTC	CASSDLEQGASSGANVLTF
TRBD2	TRBV25-1	TRBJ2-7	TGTGCCAGCAGTGGAGCGGGAGGGCCCGGCGAGCAGTACTTC	CASSGAGGPGEQYF
TRBD2	TRBV28	TRBJ2-3	TGTGCCAGCAGTTTGCCTAGCGGGCTAACAGATACGCAGTATTTT	CASSLPSGLTDTQYF
.	TRBV5-6	TRBJ2-7	TGTGCCAGCAGATACGTAGGCGAGCAGTACTTC	CASRYVGEQYF
.	TRBV7-2	TRBJ2-3	TGTGCCAGCAATCTCAACCCCCTTAGCACAGATACGCAGTATTTT	CASNLNPLSTDTQYF
.	TRBV10-1	TRBJ2-1	TGCGCCAGCAGTCCCCAGCGGCTCTTCAATGAGCAGTTCTTC	CASSPQRLFNEQFF
TRBD1	TRBV27	TRBJ2-7	TGTGCCAGCAGTCTCCTCGGACAGGGGCCCTCCTACGAGCAGTACTTC	CASSLLGQGPSYEQYF
.	TRBV2	TRBJ1-2	TGTGCCAGCACCGAAGGGGGGGGCTATGGCTACACCTTC	CASTEGGGYGYTF
.	TRBV6-5	TRBJ1-4	TGTGCCAGCAGGAAAATACAGGGATATAATGAAAAACTGTTTTTT	CASRKIQGYNEKLFF
TRBD1	TRBV7-6	TRBJ2-7	TGTGCCAGCAGCGCGCACAGGGGGCGGAAGATGGAGCAGTACTTC	CASSAHRGRKMEQYF